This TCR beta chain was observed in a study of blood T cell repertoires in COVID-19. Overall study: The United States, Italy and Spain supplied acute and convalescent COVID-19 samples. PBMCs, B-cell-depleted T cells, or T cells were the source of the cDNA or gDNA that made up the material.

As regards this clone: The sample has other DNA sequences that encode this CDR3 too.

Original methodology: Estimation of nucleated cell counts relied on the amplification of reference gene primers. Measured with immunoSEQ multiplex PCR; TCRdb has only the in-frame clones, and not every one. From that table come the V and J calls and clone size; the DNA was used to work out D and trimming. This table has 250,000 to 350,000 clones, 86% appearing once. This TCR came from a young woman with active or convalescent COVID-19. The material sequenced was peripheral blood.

The CDR3 DNA reads as TGTGCCAGCACCCCGGGGGGTCCCAATCAGCCCCAGCATTTT. Its translation: CASTPGGPNQPQHF. The rearrangement joins TRBV28 to TRBJ1-5; D is perhaps TRBD1 (5 bases). Looked up from germline, CDR1 is MDHEN and CDR2 is SYDVKM. The CDR3 contains 14 residues. V lost 7 bases and J 3 bases, leaving 13 bases between the germline ends.